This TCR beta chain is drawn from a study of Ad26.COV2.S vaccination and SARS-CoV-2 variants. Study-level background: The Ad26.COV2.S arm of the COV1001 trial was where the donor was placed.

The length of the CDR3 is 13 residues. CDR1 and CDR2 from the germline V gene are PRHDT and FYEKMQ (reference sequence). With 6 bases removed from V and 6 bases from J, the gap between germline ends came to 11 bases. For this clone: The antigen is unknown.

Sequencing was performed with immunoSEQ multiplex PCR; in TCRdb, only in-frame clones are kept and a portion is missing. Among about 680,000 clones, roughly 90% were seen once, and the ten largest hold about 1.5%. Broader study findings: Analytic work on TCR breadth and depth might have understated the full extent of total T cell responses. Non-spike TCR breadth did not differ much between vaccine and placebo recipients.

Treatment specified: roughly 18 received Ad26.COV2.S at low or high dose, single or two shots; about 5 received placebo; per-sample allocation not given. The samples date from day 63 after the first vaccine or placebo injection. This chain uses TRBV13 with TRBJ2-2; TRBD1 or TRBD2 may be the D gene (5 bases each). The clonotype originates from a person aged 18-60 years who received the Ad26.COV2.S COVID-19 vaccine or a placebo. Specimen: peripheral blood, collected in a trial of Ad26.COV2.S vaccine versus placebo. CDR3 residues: CASRNQGPGELFF. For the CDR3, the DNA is TGTGCCAGCAGGAACCAGGGACCCGGGGAGCTGTTTTTT.